This TCR beta chain is from a study of cytomegalovirus exposure and HLA in healthy donors. Study details: The roughly 120 validation repertoires and the 650 to 850 first-cohort repertoires shared a platform, a later analysis reported. Findings and caveats of the study: Later, an analysis found that TCR clusters from the first cohort tended to co-occur in the 120 validation repertoires. Published work reported that the classifier diagnosed cytomegalovirus status with high specificity and sensitivity.

The CDR3 runs to 14 residues. From germline, CDR1 is SGHKS and CDR2 YYEKEE (reference sequence). V shed 4 bases, J shed 4 bases, and the junction held 7 bases outside the gene matches. The roughly 120-subject validation cohort, separate from the roughly 700-subject first cohort, included the donors. Libraries were prepared by immunoSEQ multiplex PCR; TCRdb keeps only in-frame clonotypes and omits some of them. Seen here are tens of thousands of clones, roughly 94% observed once, and the top ten hold 3.2%. As regards this clone: The antigen is undetermined.

The chain has TRBV5-5 and TRBJ1-2, with TRBD1 matching 7 bases. This clonotype was obtained from a woman aged 18-35 years in good health and CMV-seropositive. Sequencing used PBMCs. The CDR3: CASSLTGAGYGYTF. For the CDR3, the DNA is TGTGCCAGCAGCCTAACAGGGGCAGGCTATGGCTACACCTTC.